Sequencing of this T cell receptor (beta chain) was carried out in a study of CD4 T cells in relation to SARS-CoV-2 and coronaviruses. Across the whole study: Convalescent donors were aged about 20 to 75, with median around 40 years.

Deep TCR-beta sequencing used DNA from uncultured naive and memory CD4+ T cells. The method was immunoSEQ multiplex PCR; TCRdb's version includes in-frame clones alone and lacks a portion of them. This repertoire shows tens of thousands of clones, approximately 85% found once; its top ten account for approximately 3.1%. The CDR3 spans 14 residues. Trimming left V 1 base short and J 0 bases short, with 6 bases between. Looked up from germline, CDR1 is LGHDT and CDR2 is YNNKEL (reference sequence). The receptor was derived from an adult with COVID-19. The rearrangement joins TRBV3-1 (or the pseudogene TRBV3-2) to TRBJ2-5; D is unclear. The specimen sequenced was memory CD4+ T cells from PBMCs. CDR3 sequence: CASSQGRNQETQYF. The DNA for the CDR3 is TGTGCCAGCAGCCAAGGCCGGAACCAAGAGACCCAGTACTTC.